This TCR beta chain originates from a study of T cells in localized non-small cell lung cancer. Produced via immunoSEQ multiplex PCR; TCRdb's table is partial and in-frame only. The sample includes about 59,000 clones, roughly 92% of them seen just once. Findings of the study overall: Peak T cell clonality was found in uninvolved adjacent lung, exceeding tumor. Among blood samples, higher T cell density accompanied longer overall survival. The study detected a median approximately 50 of the top 100 tumor clones in adjacent lung. Heterogeneity stays possible, as sequencing covered only one tumor region.

Regarding this clone: Its antigen remains unknown.

The material was peripheral blood, obtained before any cancer treatment. This receptor was taken from a man between 40 and 70 years old with stage I lung adenocarcinoma.

CDR3 residues: CASSRTTPGELFF. DNA for the CDR3: TGTGCCAGCAGTCGGACTACCCCTGGGGAGCTGTTTTTT. The chain uses TRBV5-8 and TRBJ2-2; D possibly corresponds to TRBD2 (6 bases). Germline-derived CDR1 and CDR2 are SGHTS and YDEGEE. The CDR3 covers 13 residues. The germline V and J ends were trimmed by 5 bases and 8 bases, with 13 bases remaining between them.